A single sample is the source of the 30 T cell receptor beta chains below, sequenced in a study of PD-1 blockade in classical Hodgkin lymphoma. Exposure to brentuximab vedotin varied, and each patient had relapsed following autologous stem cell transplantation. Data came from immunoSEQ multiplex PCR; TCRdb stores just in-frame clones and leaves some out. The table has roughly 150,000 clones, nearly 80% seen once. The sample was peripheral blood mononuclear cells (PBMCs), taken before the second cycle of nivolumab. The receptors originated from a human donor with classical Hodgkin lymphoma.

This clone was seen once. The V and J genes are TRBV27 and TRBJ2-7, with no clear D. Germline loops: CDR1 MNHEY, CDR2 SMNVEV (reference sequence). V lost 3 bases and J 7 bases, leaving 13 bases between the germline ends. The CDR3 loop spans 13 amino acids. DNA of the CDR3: TGTGCCAGCAGTTTCTCGGGTTTTCGGGAGCAGTACTTC. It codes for CASSFSGFREQYF.

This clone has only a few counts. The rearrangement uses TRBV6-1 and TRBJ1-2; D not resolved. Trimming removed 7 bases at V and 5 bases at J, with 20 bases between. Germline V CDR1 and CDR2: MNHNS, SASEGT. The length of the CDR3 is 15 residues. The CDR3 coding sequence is TGTGCCAGCAAAAGAACAGAGGCGGGCATTTATGGCTACACCTTC. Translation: CASKRTEAGIYGYTF.

CDR3 region: CASSLDRVGVKEKLFF. The DNA for the CDR3 is TGTGCCAGCAGCTTAGATAGGGTTGGCGTGAAAGAAAAACTGTTTTTT. The chain links TRBV11-2 to TRBJ1-4; no clear D gene. CDR3 length: 16 residues. Trimming shortened V by 0 bases and J by 8 bases, and 16 bases separated the two germline ends. In germline, CDR1 is SGHAT, CDR2 FQNNGV.

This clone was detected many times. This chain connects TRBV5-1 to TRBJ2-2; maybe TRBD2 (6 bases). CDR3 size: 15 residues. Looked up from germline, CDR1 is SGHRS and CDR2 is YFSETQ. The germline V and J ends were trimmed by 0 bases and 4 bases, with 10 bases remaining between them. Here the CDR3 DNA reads TGCGCCAGCAGCTTGGGAGGAGGGAGCACCGGGGAGCTGTTTTTT. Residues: CASSLGGGSTGELFF. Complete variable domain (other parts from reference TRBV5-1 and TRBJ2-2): KAGVTQTPRYLIKTRGQQVTLSCSPISGHRSVSWYQQTPGQGLQFLFEYFSETQRNKGNFPGRFSGRQFSNSRSEMNVSTLELGDSALYLCASSLGGGSTGELFFGEGSRLTVL.

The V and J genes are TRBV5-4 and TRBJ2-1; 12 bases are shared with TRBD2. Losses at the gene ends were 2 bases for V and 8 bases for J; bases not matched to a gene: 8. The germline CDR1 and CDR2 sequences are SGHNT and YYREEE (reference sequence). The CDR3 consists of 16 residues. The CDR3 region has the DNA TGTGCCAGCAGCTTCTTACTAGCGGGGGGTAATCATGAGCAGTTCTTC. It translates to CASSFLLAGGNHEQFF.

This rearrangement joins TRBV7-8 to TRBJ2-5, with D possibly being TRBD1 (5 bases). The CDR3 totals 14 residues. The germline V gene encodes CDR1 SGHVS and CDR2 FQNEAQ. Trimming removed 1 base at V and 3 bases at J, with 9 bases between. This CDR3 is CASSLGADKETQYF. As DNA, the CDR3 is TGTGCCAGCAGCTTAGGGGCGGACAAAGAGACCCAGTACTTC. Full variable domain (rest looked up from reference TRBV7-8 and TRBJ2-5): GAGVSQSPRYKVAKRGQDVALRCDPISGHVSLFWYQQALGQGPEFLTYFQNEAQLDKSGLPSDRFFAERPEGSVSTLKIQRTQQEDSAVYLCASSLGADKETQYFGPGTRLLVL.

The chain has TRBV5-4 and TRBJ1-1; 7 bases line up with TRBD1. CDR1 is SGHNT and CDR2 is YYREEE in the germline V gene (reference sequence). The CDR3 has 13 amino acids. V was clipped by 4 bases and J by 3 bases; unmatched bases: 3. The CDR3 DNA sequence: TGTGCCAGCAGCCCACAGGGGTACACTGAAGCTTTCTTT. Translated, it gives CASSPQGYTEAFF.

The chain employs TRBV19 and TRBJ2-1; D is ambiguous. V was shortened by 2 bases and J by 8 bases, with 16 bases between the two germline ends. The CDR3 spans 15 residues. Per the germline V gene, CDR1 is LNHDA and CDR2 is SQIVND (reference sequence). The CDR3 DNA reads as TGTGCCAGTAGTATATGGGCAGCTAAGAGCGATGAGCAGTTCTTC. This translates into CASSIWAAKSDEQFF.

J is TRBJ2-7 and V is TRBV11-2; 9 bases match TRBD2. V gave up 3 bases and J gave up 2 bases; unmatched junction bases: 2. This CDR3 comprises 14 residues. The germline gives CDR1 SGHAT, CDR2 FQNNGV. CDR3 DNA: TGTGCCAGCAGCTTTAGCGGGAGCGCCTACGAGCAGTACTTC. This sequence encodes CASSFSGSAYEQYF.

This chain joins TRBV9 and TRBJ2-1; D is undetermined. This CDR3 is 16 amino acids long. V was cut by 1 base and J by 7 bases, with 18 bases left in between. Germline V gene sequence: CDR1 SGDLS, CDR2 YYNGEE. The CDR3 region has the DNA TGTGCCAGCAGCGTACTGGCCAGCCCACCCGGAAATGAGCAGTTCTTC. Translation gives CASSVLASPPGNEQFF.

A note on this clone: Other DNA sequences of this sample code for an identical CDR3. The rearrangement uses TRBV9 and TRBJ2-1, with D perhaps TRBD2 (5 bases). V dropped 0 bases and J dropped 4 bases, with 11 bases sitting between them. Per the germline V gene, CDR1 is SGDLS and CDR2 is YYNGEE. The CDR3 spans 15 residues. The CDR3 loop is CASSVGLAEYNEQFF. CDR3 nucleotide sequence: TGTGCCAGCAGCGTAGGCCTAGCCGAGTACAATGAGCAGTTCTTC.

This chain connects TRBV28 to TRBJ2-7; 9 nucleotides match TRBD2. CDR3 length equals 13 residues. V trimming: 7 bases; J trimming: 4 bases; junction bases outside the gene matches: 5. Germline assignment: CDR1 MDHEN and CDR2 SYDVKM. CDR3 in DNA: TGTGCCAGCACCGCGGGGGGGAGGTACGAGCAGTACTTC. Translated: CASTAGGRYEQYF.

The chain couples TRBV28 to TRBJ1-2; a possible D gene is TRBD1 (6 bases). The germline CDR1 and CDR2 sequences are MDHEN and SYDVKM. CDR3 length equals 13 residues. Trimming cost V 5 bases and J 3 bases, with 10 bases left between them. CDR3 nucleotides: TGTGCCAGCAGTATAACAGGGTACTATGGCTACACCTTC. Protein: CASSITGYYGYTF.

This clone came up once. CDR3 in DNA: TGCGCCAGCAGTCAATGCCATCGGGGACCGACAACTAATGAAAAACTGTTTTTT. Protein: CASSQCHRGPTTNEKLFF. The chain uses TRBV23-1 and TRBJ1-4; tentatively, D is TRBD1 (5 bases). TRBV23-1 is an ORF for which the function is uncertain. The CDR3 is 18 residues long. Trimming removed 1 base at V and 0 bases at J, with 15 bases between.

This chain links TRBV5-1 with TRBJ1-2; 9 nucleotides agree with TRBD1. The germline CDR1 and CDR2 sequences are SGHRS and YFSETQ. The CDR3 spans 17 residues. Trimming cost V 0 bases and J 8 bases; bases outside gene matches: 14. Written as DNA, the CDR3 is TGCGCCAGCAGCTTGGATCCCCAGGGTGGGGACAGGGAAGGCTACACCTTC. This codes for CASSLDPQGGDREGYTF.

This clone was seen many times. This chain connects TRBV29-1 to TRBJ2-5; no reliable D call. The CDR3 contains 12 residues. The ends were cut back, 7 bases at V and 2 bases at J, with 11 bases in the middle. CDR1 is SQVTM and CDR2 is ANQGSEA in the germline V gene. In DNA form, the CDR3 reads TGCAGCGGGACCGAACGGCAAGAGACCCAGTACTTC. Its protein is CSGTERQETQYF.

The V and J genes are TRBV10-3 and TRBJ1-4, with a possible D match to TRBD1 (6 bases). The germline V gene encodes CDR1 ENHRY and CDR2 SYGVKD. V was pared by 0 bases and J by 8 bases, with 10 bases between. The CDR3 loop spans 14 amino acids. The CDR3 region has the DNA TGTGCCATCAGTGAGTCGGGGACACTGGAAAAACTGTTTTTT. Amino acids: CAISESGTLEKLFF.

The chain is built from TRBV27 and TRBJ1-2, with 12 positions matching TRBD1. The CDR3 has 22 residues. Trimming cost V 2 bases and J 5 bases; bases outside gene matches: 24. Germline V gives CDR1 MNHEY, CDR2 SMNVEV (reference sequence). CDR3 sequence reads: CASSLGDLFVGTGGLWGYGYTF. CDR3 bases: TGTGCCAGCAGTTTAGGGGACTTGTTTGTCGGGACAGGGGGCCTCTGGGGATATGGCTACACCTTC.

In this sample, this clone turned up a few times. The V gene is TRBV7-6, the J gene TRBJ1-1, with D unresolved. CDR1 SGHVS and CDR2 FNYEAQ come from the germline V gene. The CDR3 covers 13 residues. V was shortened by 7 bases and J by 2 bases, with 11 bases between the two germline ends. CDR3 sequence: CASTSDDNTEAFF. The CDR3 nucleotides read TGTGCCAGCACCAGCGACGACAACACTGAAGCTTTCTTT.

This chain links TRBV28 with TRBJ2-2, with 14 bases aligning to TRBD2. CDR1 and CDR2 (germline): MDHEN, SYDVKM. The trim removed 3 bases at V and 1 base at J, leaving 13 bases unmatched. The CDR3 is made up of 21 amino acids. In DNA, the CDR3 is TGTGCCAGCAGTTTCCTCGGACTAGCGGGAGGATCCCCAAAGAACACCGGGGAGCTGTTTTTT. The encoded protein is CASSFLGLAGGSPKNTGELFF.

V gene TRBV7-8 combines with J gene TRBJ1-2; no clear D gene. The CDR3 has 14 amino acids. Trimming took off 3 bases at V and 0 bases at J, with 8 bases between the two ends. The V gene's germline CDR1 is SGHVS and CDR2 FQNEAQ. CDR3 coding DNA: TGTGCCAGCAGCTTTGGACCCGCTAACTATGGCTACACCTTC. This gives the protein CASSFGPANYGYTF.

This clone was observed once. The CDR3 loop reads CASSADSLDEQFF. CDR3 sequence (DNA): TGTGCCAGCAGTGCCGACAGTTTGGATGAGCAGTTCTTC. The V and J genes are TRBV25-1 and TRBJ2-1; TRBD1 might be the D (5 bases). In germline, CDR1 is MGHDK, CDR2 SYGVNS. The germline V and J ends were trimmed by 4 bases and 8 bases, with 12 bases remaining between them. The CDR3 has 13 amino acids.

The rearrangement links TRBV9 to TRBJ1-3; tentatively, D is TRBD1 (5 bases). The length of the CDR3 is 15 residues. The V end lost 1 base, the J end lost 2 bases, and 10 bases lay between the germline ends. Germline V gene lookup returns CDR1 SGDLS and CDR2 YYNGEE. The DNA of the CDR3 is TGTGCCAGCAGCGTATCCGGGACGGCTGGAAACACCATATATTTT. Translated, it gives CASSVSGTAGNTIYF.

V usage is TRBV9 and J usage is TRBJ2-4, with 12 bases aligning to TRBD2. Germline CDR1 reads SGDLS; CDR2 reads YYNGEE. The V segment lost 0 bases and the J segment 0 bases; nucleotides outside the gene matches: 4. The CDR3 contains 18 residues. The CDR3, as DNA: TGTGCCAGCAGCGTAGAGGCTAGCGGGGGGGTAGCCAAAAACATTCAGTACTTC. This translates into CASSVEASGGVAKNIQYF. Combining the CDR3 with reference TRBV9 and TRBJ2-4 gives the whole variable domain DSGVTQTPKHLITATGQRVTLRCSPRSGDLSVYWYQQSLDQGLQFLIQYYNGEERAKGNILERFSAQQFPDLHSELNLSSLELGDSALYFCASSVEASGGVAKNIQYFGAGTRLSVL.

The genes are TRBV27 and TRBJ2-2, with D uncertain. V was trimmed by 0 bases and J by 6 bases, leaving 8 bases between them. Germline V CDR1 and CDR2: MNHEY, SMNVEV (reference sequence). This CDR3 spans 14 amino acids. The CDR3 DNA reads TGTGCCAGCAGTTTATCCTCAAGGGCCGGGGAGCTGTTTTTT. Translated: CASSLSSRAGELFF.

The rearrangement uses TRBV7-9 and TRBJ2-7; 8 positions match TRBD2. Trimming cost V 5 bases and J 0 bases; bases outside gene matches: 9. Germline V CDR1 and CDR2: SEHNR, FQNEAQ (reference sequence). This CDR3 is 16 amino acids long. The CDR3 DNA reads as TGTGCCAGCAGCGCCCGGGGAGCGGGGGCCTCCTACGAGCAGTACTTC. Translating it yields CASSARGAGASYEQYF.

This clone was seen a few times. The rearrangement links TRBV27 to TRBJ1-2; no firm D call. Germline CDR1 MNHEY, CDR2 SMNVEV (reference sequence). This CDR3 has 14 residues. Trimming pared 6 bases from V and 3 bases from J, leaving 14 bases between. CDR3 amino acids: CASRITWRDYGYTF. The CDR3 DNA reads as TGTGCCAGCAGAATCACTTGGCGGGACTATGGCTACACCTTC.

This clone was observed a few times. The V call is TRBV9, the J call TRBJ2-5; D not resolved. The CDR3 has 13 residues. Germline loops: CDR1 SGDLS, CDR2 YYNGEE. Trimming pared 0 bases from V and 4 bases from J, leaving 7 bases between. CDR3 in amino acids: CASSVAPRETQYF. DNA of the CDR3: TGTGCCAGCAGCGTAGCTCCACGAGAGACCCAGTACTTC.

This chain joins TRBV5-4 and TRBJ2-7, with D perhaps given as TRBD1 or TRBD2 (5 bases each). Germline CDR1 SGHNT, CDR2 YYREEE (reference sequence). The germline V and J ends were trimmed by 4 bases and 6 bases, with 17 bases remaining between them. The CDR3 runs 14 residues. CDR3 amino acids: CASSIPSGTPEQYF. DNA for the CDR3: TGTGCCAGCAGCATTCCCTCCGGGACCCCCGAGCAGTACTTC. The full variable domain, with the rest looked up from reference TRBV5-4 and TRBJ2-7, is ETGVTQSPTHLIKTRGQQVTLRCSSQSGHNTVSWYQQALGQGPQFIFQYYREEENGRGNFPPRFSGLQFPNYSSELNVNALELDDSALYLCASSIPSGTPEQYFGPGTRLTVT.

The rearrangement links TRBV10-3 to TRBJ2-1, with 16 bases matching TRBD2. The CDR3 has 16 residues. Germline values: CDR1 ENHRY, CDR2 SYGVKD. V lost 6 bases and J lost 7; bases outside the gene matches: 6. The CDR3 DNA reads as TGTGCCATCAGATCCGGGACTAGCGGGGGGGCAAATGAGCAGTTCTTC. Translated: CAIRSGTSGGANEQFF.